Presented here are 10 T cell receptor beta chains from one specimen sequenced in a study of T cells in Graves' hyperthyroidism and ophthalmopathy. The source material, RNA transcripts, was used to amplify TCR beta CDR3 regions. HTBI primers drove first-round RT-PCR of the TCR CDR3. TCRdb called the multiplex PCR reads again in MiXCR, with one record for every CDR3 protein. Among about 480,000 distinct CDR3 sequences listed, approximately 15% were seen once. The sequencing input was blood. These receptors were obtained from a woman aged 18-30 years with Graves' hyperthyroidism.

This chain joins TRBV15 and TRBJ2-3; TRBD2 agrees at 9 bases. The CDR3 loop spans 19 amino acids. From germline, CDR1 is LNHNV and CDR2 YYDKDF (reference sequence). J was trimmed by 6 bases and V by 6 bases; bases with no gene match: 22. The CDR3 is CATRLTTSGSARAADTQYF. CDR3 nucleotide sequence: TGTGCCACCAGGCTGACGACTAGCGGATCTGCACGGGCGGCTGATACGCAGTATTTT.

This clonotype occurred many times. This chain links TRBV6-1 with TRBJ1-2; no reliable D call. The germline V and J ends were trimmed by 6 bases and 8 bases, with 10 bases remaining between them. Germline-derived CDR1 and CDR2 are MNHNS and SASEGT. The CDR3 is made up of 11 amino acids. The CDR3 DNA reads TGTGCCAGCAGGGGAAATTGGGGCTACACCTTC. This codes for CASRGNWGYTF.

This clonotype was seen repeatedly, ten times or more. The rearrangement links TRBV30 to TRBJ1-5; weak D call: TRBD1 (5 bases). V was trimmed by 3 bases and J by 5 bases, leaving 17 bases between them. This CDR3 is 15 amino acids long. CDR1 and CDR2 (germline): GTSNPN, SVGIG (reference sequence). For the CDR3, the DNA is TGTGCCTGGAGGAAACGGGCAGGGCGCTATCAGCCCCAGCATTTT. Encoded protein: CAWRKRAGRYQPQHF.

The chain carries TRBV7-6 and TRBJ2-2; TRBD2 aligns across 11 bases. With 1 base clipped from V and 7 bases from J, the junction kept 11 bases outside the gene matches. Germline V CDR1 and CDR2: SGHVS, FNYEAQ. The CDR3 covers 18 residues. The CDR3 is CASSLGISGRAGDGELFF. CDR3 bases: TGTGCCAGCAGCTTAGGAATTAGCGGGAGGGCCGGGGACGGGGAGCTGTTTTTT.

This clonotype was observed at least ten times. The chain joins TRBV11-2 to TRBJ1-3, with D hard to call. The CDR3 runs to 12 residues. V gave up 5 bases and J gave up 4 bases, with 6 bases separating them. Germline V gives CDR1 SGHAT, CDR2 FQNNGV. The CDR3 nucleotides are TGTGCCAGCAGCATGGGGGGAAACACCATATATTTT. This codes for CASSMGGNTIYF.

This clonotype was seen at least ten times. The chain carries TRBV20-1 and TRBJ2-3; D call uncertain. V was cut by 5 bases and J by 7 bases, with 13 bases left in between. CDR1 is DFQATT, CDR2 SNEGSKA, per germline (reference sequence). The CDR3 runs 12 residues. CDR3 bases: TGCAGTGCTGCCCCCCGAAAACATACGCAGTATTTT. Residues: CSAAPRKHTQYF.

This clonotype showed up just a few times. V usage is TRBV20-1 and J usage is TRBJ1-6; D call uncertain. Germline V gene lookup returns CDR1 DFQATT and CDR2 SNEGSKA (reference sequence). The CDR3 runs 13 residues. V was shortened by 4 bases and J by 7 bases, with 11 bases between the two germline ends. This CDR3 reads CSANKGPNSPLHF. CDR3 sequence (DNA): TGCAGTGCTAACAAGGGCCCCAATTCACCCCTCCACTTT.

This sequence joins TRBV4-1 and TRBJ1-3; D call uncertain. V dropped 6 bases and J dropped 0 bases, with 12 bases sitting between them. This CDR3 is built from 15 residues. Germline V gene data show CDR1 as MGHRA and CDR2 as YSYEKL. The CDR3 DNA sequence: TGCGCCAGCAGACCGATACCGAGCTCTGGAAACACCATATATTTT. Protein product: CASRPIPSSGNTIYF.

This clonotype has at least ten counts. CDR3 nucleotides: TGCAGTGCTGGGGGGGGGACTCACGAGCAGTACTTC. It translates to CSAGGGTHEQYF. The gene calls are TRBV20-1 and TRBJ2-7; 7 bases are a match to TRBD2. This CDR3 has 12 amino acids. Germline lookup yields CDR1 DFQATT and CDR2 SNEGSKA (reference sequence). V was pared by 5 bases and J by 5 bases, with 6 bases of the junction left unmatched.

V is TRBV20-1 and J is TRBJ2-4, with D perhaps matching TRBD1 (5 bases). V lost 5 bases to trimming and J lost 6 bases, with 20 bases between them. The germline gives CDR1 DFQATT, CDR2 SNEGSKA (reference sequence). CDR3 length equals 15 residues. The CDR3 reads CSALYPWTRRNIQYF. The CDR3 DNA is TGCAGTGCTTTATACCCCTGGACAAGGCGAAACATTCAGTACTTC.